This is a list of T cell receptor beta chains from one sample in a study of T cells after yellow fever vaccination. One entry per CDR3 protein results from TCRdb running MiXCR on the 5' RACE reads. This sample yields under 700,000 distinct CDR3 sequences, of which 17% are seen a single time; 15% to 20% belongs to the top ten. The sample here was PBMCs, taken around 5 days after the first yellow fever vaccination. Receptors were obtained from a man between 18 and 29 years old who received the YFV17D yellow fever vaccine. Each CDR3 is given with its conserved first and last residue. The D gene is left open where the match is weak. A clone size is listed for some rows: how often the clone was seen (once, few, many), or a class if it is expanded.

D gene	V gene	clone size	J gene	CDR3 DNA	CDR3 protein
TRBD2	TRBV11-1	.	TRBJ2-5	TGTGCCAGCAGCACCAGAGTCCCTAGCGGGGGGGCTCGGGAGACCCAGTACTTC	CASSTRVPSGGARETQYF
TRBD1	TRBV7-3	few	TRBJ2-7	TGTGCCAGCAGTCCCGCCCCAGGGGGTCTCTACGAGCAGTACTTC	CASSPAPGGLYEQYF
TRBD1	TRBV7-8	.	TRBJ2-3	TGTGCCACCACTCAGGACAGGGGGGGAGATACGCAGTATTTT	CATTQDRGGDTQYF
.	TRBV5-1	.	TRBJ1-6	TGCGCCAGCAGCTACCTGGGCGGGCGTAATTCACCCCTCCACTTT	CASSYLGGRNSPLHF
.	TRBV12-3/TRBV12-4	few	TRBJ1-1	TGTGCCAGCAGTTTTGATCCCCGCTCAGGGAGATACACTGAAGCTTTCTTT	CASSFDPRSGRYTEAFF
TRBD1	TRBV12-3/TRBV12-4	.	TRBJ1-1	TGTGCCAGCAGTTTGCACCCTGGACAGGGAGGCACTGAAGCTTTCTTT	CASSLHPGQGGTEAFF
.	TRBV3-1	.	TRBJ2-7	TGTGCCAGCAGCCAAGAATGGCGGACGAGAAAATATTACGAGCAGTACTTC	CASSQEWRTRKYYEQYF
.	TRBV7-9	few	TRBJ2-7	TGTGCCAGCAGCGTCGGGATTTCAAAGTACTTC	CASSVGISKYF
.	TRBV19	.	TRBJ2-3	TGTGCCAGTGGGTCCCGGAGCACAGATACGCAGTATTTT	CASGSRSTDTQYF
.	TRBV7-2	.	TRBJ2-2	TGTGCCAGCAGCCAGAGCCCCACCGGGGAGCTGTTTTTT	CASSQSPTGELFF
.	TRBV12-3/TRBV12-4	.	TRBJ1-1	TGTGCCAGCAGTTTAGCCCGGAGGGCTTTCTTT	CASSLARRAFF
.	TRBV30	many	TRBJ1-1	TGTGCCTGGGGAGTCGTCGGGACCCCGTTCTTT	CAWGVVGTPFF
TRBD1	TRBV11-2	.	TRBJ2-4	TGTGCCAGCAGTACCGGGACAGGGGGCGACATTCAGTACTTC	CASSTGTGGDIQYF
.	TRBV7-9	.	TRBJ1-2	TGTGCCAGCAGCTTTGACAGCGGAACTAACTATGGCTACACCTTC	CASSFDSGTNYGYTF
.	TRBV20-1	few	TRBJ1-6	TGCAGTGCTTACCAGCGAGTGTATAATTCACCCCTCCACTTT	CSAYQRVYNSPLHF
.	TRBV24-1	few	TRBJ1-2	TGTGCCACCAGTGATTCGTACAACTATGGCTACACCTTC	CATSDSYNYGYTF
.	TRBV4-3	few	TRBJ2-3	TGCGCCAGCAGCCAAGGGGAGACGGCTACGCAGTATTTT	CASSQGETATQYF
.	TRBV5-1	many	TRBJ2-4	TGCGCCAGCAGCTTAGCGGTGGACAAAAACATTCAGTACTTC	CASSLAVDKNIQYF
TRBD1	TRBV7-9	few	TRBJ1-1	TGTGCCAGCAGCTTTGGACAGGGGGACACTGAAGCTTTCTTT	CASSFGQGDTEAFF
.	TRBV4-3	.	TRBJ1-5	TGCGCCAGCAGCCAAGGTGTCGGTAAGTCCCAGCATTTT	CASSQGVGKSQHF
TRBD1	TRBV20-1	.	TRBJ1-2	TGCAGTGCCTCCCAGGGGGGCTCTGGCTATGGCTACACCTTC	CSASQGGSGYGYTF
TRBD2	TRBV5-1	few	TRBJ2-2	TGCGCCAGCAGCCGGACTAGCGGGGGGGCCGACACCGGGGAGCTGTTTTTT	CASSRTSGGADTGELFF
.	TRBV5-1	few	TRBJ1-1	TGCGCCAGCAGCTTGATTCCGGAAATGAACACTGAAGCTTTCTTT	CASSLIPEMNTEAFF
.	TRBV5-1	.	TRBJ2-1	TGCGCCAGCAGCTTGGAGTGTTGTGACAGGAGCTACAATGAGCAGTTCTTC	CASSLECCDRSYNEQFF
.	TRBV10-3	.	TRBJ2-3	TGTGCCATCAGTCCGGGACTCAGCACAGATACGCAGTATTTT	CAISPGLSTDTQYF
.	TRBV11-1	many	TRBJ1-2	TGTGCCAGCAGCTTAGGGTGGCAGGACTATGGCTACACCTTC	CASSLGWQDYGYTF
.	TRBV21-1	few	TRBJ1-2	TGTGCCAGCAGCTTTTATGGCTACACCTTC	CASSFYGYTF
TRBD1	TRBV7-2	once	TRBJ1-1	TGTGCCAGCAGCACCTGGACAGGGGGGTCTGAAGCTTTCTTT	CASSTWTGGSEAFF
.	TRBV5-1	few	TRBJ1-1	TGCGCCAGCAGCCGGGCTACGGGCAGTTCCACTGAAGCTTTCTTT	CASSRATGSSTEAFF
.	TRBV20-1	.	TRBJ1-6	TGCAGTGCTAGGGTCGGGGATAGCTCCTATAATTCACCCCTCCACTTT	CSARVGDSSYNSPLHF
TRBD1	TRBV12-3/TRBV12-4	.	TRBJ2-5	TGTGCCAGCAGGAACGCAGGGGGTTGGGAGACCCAGTACTTC	CASRNAGGWETQYF
TRBD2	TRBV6-1	.	TRBJ2-3	TGTGCCAGCAGAAGCTCTCTAGCGGGGAGCACAGATACGCAGTATTTT	CASRSSLAGSTDTQYF
.	TRBV6-2/TRBV6-3	few	TRBJ2-2	TGTGCCAGCAGTTACCCAACAGTCACCGGGGAGCTGTTTTTT	CASSYPTVTGELFF
TRBD1	TRBV7-2	many	TRBJ2-3	TGTGCCAGCAGCTTCACGGGACAGGGGAGGGATACGCAGTATTTT	CASSFTGQGRDTQYF
.	TRBV11-2	.	TRBJ1-2	TGTGCCAGCAGCTTAATGGTTGAACAGCCTAGAAAATCCTTC	CASSLMVEQPRKSF
.	TRBV24-1	few	TRBJ2-1	TGTGCCATTTTGCGGCATGAGCAGTTCTTC	CAILRHEQFF